Listed below are T cell receptor beta chains from one sample, sequenced in a study of blood T cell repertoires in COVID-19. The table came from immunoSEQ multiplex PCR; TCRdb's copy has only in-frame clones and leaves some out. The sample holds 320,000 or so clones, around 90% seen once. Sequenced input: PBMCs or T cells enriched from blood (not recorded which). Receptor source: a young man who had recovered from COVID-19. The CDR3 runs from the conserved cysteine through the conserved F or W. The order of the fields is J gene, clone size, V gene, D gene, CDR3 DNA, CDR3 protein. A D gene is named only where the DNA matches it firmly. Not all rows give a size; the values are once, few, many and, for expanded clones, a class.

TRBJ2-1	-	TRBV7-2	TRBD2	TGTGCCAGCAGCTTAGAGCAGGGAGGGGCTTATGAGCAGTTCTTC	CASSLEQGGAYEQFF
TRBJ1-2	-	TRBV6-5	-	TGTGCCAGCAGGACCCGGAGGACGGGGAACTATGGCTACACCTTC	CASRTRRTGNYGYTF
TRBJ1-5	-	TRBV10-3	TRBD1	TGTGCCATCAGTGAGTCGAAAGGTTCTGGACAGGGTCATAAGTCCCAGCATTTT	CAISESKGSGQGHKSQHF
TRBJ2-3	-	TRBV7-6	-	TGTGCCAGCAGCTTAGCGGGGGCTAGCACAGATACGCAGTATTTT	CASSLAGASTDTQYF
TRBJ2-7	once	TRBV7-7	-	TGTGCCAGCAGCCCTCCGGGAGCCACCTACGAGCAGTACTTC	CASSPPGATYEQYF
TRBJ2-7	once	TRBV2	-	TGTGCCAGCAGTGAAATGTCCCAACGGGGCGAGCAGTACTTC	CASSEMSQRGEQYF
TRBJ2-6	-	TRBV7-9	-	TGTGCCAGCAGCAGACGACTTGGCTCTGGGGCCAACGTCCTGACTTTC	CASSRRLGSGANVLTF
TRBJ2-7	-	TRBV10-1	-	TGCGCCAGCAATCCCGACGACCCCCGGGGGGAGCAGTACTTC	CASNPDDPRGEQYF
TRBJ1-2	-	TRBV29-1	-	TGCAGCGTTGAACCCACCGTGGCGGGGGGCTACACCTTC	CSVEPTVAGGYTF
TRBJ2-7	-	TRBV19	-	TGTGCCAGTAGGGACGTCGGGACACGGACCTACGAGCAGTACTTC	CASRDVGTRTYEQYF
TRBJ2-7	-	TRBV7-6	-	TGTGCCAGCAGCTTAGGGTCAGGGGTAACGGGGTACGAGCAGTACTTC	CASSLGSGVTGYEQYF
TRBJ1-3	-	TRBV9	TRBD1	TGTGCCAGCAGCGTAGGACAGGGAGCTGGAAACACCATATATTTT	CASSVGQGAGNTIYF
TRBJ2-5	-	TRBV28	TRBD1	TGTGCCAGCAGTCCGAGGGGGCGGAGAGAGACCCAGTACTTC	CASSPRGRRETQYF
TRBJ1-2	once	TRBV6-1	-	TGTGCCAGCAGTGAGTCAGCTAACTATGGCTACACCTTC	CASSESANYGYTF
TRBJ2-6	-	TRBV5-4	-	TGTGCCAGCAGCTTCCCAGGGTACGACCTGGGTGGGGCCAACGTCCTGACTTTC	CASSFPGYDLGGANVLTF
TRBJ2-1	-	TRBV13	-	TGTGCCAGCAGCTTAGGGCCCGGGTACGCTCCCAATGAGCAGTTCTTC	CASSLGPGYAPNEQFF
TRBJ2-2	-	TRBV27	-	TGTGCCAGCAGTTACCGCCCGTGGTCCCGACTGGAGCTGTTTTTT	CASSYRPWSRLELFF
TRBJ1-1	-	TRBV14	TRBD1	TGTGCCAGCAGCCTACAGGGGGTAGGCGCTGAAGCTTTCTTT	CASSLQGVGAEAFF
TRBJ2-1	-	TRBV19	TRBD2	TGTGCCAGTAGTCCAAGAGCGGGGGATGTTTCAAATGAGCAGTTCTTC	CASSPRAGDVSNEQFF
TRBJ2-2	-	TRBV28	TRBD2	TGTGCCAGCAGTCTAACTAGCGGGGGGAACACCGGGGAGCTGTTTTTT	CASSLTSGGNTGELFF
TRBJ2-3	-	TRBV7-6	TRBD2	TGTGCCAGCAGCTTAGTGGCGGGGGGTACCACAGATACGCAGTATTTT	CASSLVAGGTTDTQYF
TRBJ2-7	-	TRBV7-2	-	TGTGCCAGCTACCGAGGCGGGGGCCAGAGCGAGCAGTACTTC	CASYRGGGQSEQYF
TRBJ1-5	-	TRBV28	-	TGTGCCAGCCAATTCGACAGGAGAGTCAATCAGCCCCAGCATTTT	CASQFDRRVNQPQHF
TRBJ1-3	few	TRBV9	-	TGTGCCAGCAGCGTGGATGTTGGAGACACCATATATTTT	CASSVDVGDTIYF
TRBJ2-7	-	TRBV5-1	-	TGCGCCAGCAGCCCCCTTGGGACTTTAAGCTCCTACGAGCAGTACTTC	CASSPLGTLSSYEQYF
TRBJ1-2	-	TRBV19	TRBD1	TGTGCCAGTAGGCGAACCGGGACAGGGGCCTATGGCTACACCTTC	CASRRTGTGAYGYTF
TRBJ2-4	-	TRBV10-3	-	TGTGCCATCAGTGAGTCCGGGTCCAAAAACATTCAGTACTTC	CAISESGSKNIQYF
TRBJ2-1	once	TRBV5-1	TRBD1	TGCGCCAGCAGCTTGGAAGGGACAGGGAACAATGAGCAGTTCTTC	CASSLEGTGNNEQFF
TRBJ2-2	-	TRBV4-1	TRBD2	TGCGCCAGCAGCCCACATCTTCCCCCGGGGGAGGGAGGGCTGTTTTTT	CASSPHLPPGEGGLFF
TRBJ1-1	-	TRBV6-1	TRBD1	TGTGCCAGCAGTGAAATGTGGGACAGGGGAAGGGCTTTCTTT	CASSEMWDRGRAFF
TRBJ2-7	-	TRBV28	-	TGTGCCAGCAGCCCGACAGGGGAGGGTTACGAGCAGTACTTC	CASSPTGEGYEQYF
TRBJ2-7	-	TRBV11-1	-	TGTGCCAGCAGAGGACAGTCCTCCTACGAGCAGTACTTC	CASRGQSSYEQYF
TRBJ2-3	-	TRBV7-8	TRBD2	TGTGCCAGCAGCTCCCTATATCTTTCGGCTAGCGGGGGCCGGGATACAGATACGCAGTATTTT	CASSSLYLSASGGRDTDTQYF
TRBJ1-4	-	TRBV5-1	TRBD1	TGCGCCAGCAGCTCAGCTAGACAGGGTTCGAGTGAAAAACTGTTTTTT	CASSSARQGSSEKLFF
TRBJ2-5	-	TRBV18	-	TGTGCCAGCTCACCACTGGACATCTCCGCCCCGAAAGAGACCCAGTACTTC	CASSPLDISAPKETQYF
TRBJ1-6	-	TRBV5-1	TRBD1	TGCGCCAGCAGCTTGGCACAGGGGGTGGATTCACCCCTCCACTTT	CASSLAQGVDSPLHF
TRBJ2-1	-	TRBV11-3	TRBD1	TGTGCCAGCAGCTCCCGGGACAGGCTCGGTGAGCAGTTCTTC	CASSSRDRLGEQFF
TRBJ2-3	-	TRBV3-1/TRBV3-2	-	TGTGCCAGCAGCTGGGGACTTGAAGTTGATACGCAGTATTTT	CASSWGLEVDTQYF
TRBJ2-1	once	TRBV15	-	TGTGCCACCAGCAGTTTGTTCGAGGGCAATGAGCAGTTCTTC	CATSSLFEGNEQFF
TRBJ2-7	once	TRBV20-1	-	TGCAGTGCTCTCAGCTACGAGCAGTACTTC	CSALSYEQYF
TRBJ1-5	-	TRBV30	TRBD1	TGTGCCTGGAGTGTAGGGGGACAGAGCTACAATCAGCCCCAGCATTTT	CAWSVGGQSYNQPQHF
TRBJ2-6	-	TRBV5-5	TRBD2	TGTGCCAGCAGCATTCGGGGGGGCGCTGGGGCCAACGTCCTGACTTTC	CASSIRGGAGANVLTF
TRBJ2-5	-	TRBV24-1	-	TGTGCCACCAGTGATTTGTCGGGGAGGGGGGAGACCCAGTACTTC	CATSDLSGRGETQYF
TRBJ1-2	-	TRBV2	TRBD1	TGTGCCAGCAGTGGCCAGGGGGAAAAAGGCTACACCTTC	CASSGQGEKGYTF
TRBJ2-3	-	TRBV15	-	TGTGCCACCAGCAGAGCGGGGGGCTCCACAGATACGCAGTATTTT	CATSRAGGSTDTQYF
TRBJ2-7	-	TRBV29-1	-	TGCAGCGTTGCCGGTGAGGCCTGGTACGAGCAGTACTTC	CSVAGEAWYEQYF
TRBJ1-1	-	TRBV19	-	TGTGCCAGTAGTATGGAGCGACGGAACACTGAAGCTTTCTTT	CASSMERRNTEAFF
TRBJ1-2	-	TRBV6-4	TRBD1	TGTGCCAGCAGTGAGACAGGGTTCGGTGGCTACACCTTC	CASSETGFGGYTF
TRBJ2-7	-	TRBV7-8	TRBD1	TGTGCCAGCAGACCAGACAGGGTCCACGAGCAGTACTTC	CASRPDRVHEQYF
TRBJ2-5	-	TRBV6-5	-	TGTGCCAGCAGTTATATGCGGGCAGGGGAGTGGGAGACCCAGTACTTC	CASSYMRAGEWETQYF
TRBJ1-5	-	TRBV19	-	TGTGCCAGTAGTCCTCTTCAGGGTCTTCAGCCCCAGCATTTT	CASSPLQGLQPQHF
TRBJ2-3	-	TRBV3-1/TRBV3-2	TRBD1	TGTGCCAGCAGCCAGTCGGGAGGGACAGGGGCAGATACGCAGTATTTT	CASSQSGGTGADTQYF
TRBJ2-1	-	TRBV9	-	TGTGCCAGCAGCACACTAGCTAATGAGCAGTTCTTC	CASSTLANEQFF